This T cell receptor (beta chain) is drawn from a study of cytomegalovirus exposure and HLA in healthy donors. Notes on the study in general: For presence/absence analyses, sequencing depth was assumed to be roughly uniform across donors. It was 164 TCR beta chains that were listed as cytomegalovirus-associated.

The germline gives CDR1 LNHDA, CDR2 SQIVND (reference sequence). V was shortened by 9 bases and J by 4 bases, with 12 bases between the two germline ends. This CDR3 has 13 amino acids. Primers: 60 Vbeta forward and 13 Jbeta reverse. The assay was immunoSEQ multiplex PCR, and TCRdb's table has in-frame clones only and misses some. The repertoire has more than 95,000 clones, 78% of them found once; the top ten carry 1.5% to 2%. With regard to this clone: Its antigen remains unknown.

Sample: PBMCs. J is TRBJ2-2 and V is TRBV19; D may be TRBD2 (6 bases). The TCR sequence derives from a woman aged 40 to 50 in good health and CMV-seronegative. The CDR3: CASLDYFTGELFF. The DNA for the CDR3 is TGTGCCAGCTTGGACTACTTCACCGGGGAGCTGTTTTTT.